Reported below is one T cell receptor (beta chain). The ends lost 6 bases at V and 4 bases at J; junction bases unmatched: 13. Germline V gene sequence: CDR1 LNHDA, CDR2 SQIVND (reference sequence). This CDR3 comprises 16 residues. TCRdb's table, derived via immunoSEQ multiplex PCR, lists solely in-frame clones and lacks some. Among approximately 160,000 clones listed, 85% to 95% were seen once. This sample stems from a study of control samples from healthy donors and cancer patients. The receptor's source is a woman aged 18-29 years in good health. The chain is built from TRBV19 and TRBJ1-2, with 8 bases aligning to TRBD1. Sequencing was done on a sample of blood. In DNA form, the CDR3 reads TGTGCCAGTAGAAACCCCCGGGACAGGAGTCTCTATGGCTACACCTTC. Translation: CASRNPRDRSLYGYTF.